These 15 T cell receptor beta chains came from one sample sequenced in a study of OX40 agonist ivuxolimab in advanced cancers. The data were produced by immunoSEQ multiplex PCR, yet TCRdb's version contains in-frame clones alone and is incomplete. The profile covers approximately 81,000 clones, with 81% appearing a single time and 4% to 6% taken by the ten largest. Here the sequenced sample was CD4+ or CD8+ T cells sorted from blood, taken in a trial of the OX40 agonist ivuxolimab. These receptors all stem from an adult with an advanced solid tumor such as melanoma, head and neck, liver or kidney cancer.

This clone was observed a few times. This chain's CDR3 is CASSSRQVLNKATGELFF. The CDR3 DNA sequence: TGTGCCAGCAGCTCCCGACAGGTCCTCAATAAAGCCACCGGGGAGCTGTTTTTT. The chain uses TRBV7-9 and TRBJ2-2; tentatively, D is TRBD1 (6 bases). Germline CDR1 is SEHNR and CDR2 is FQNEAQ (reference sequence). The CDR3 is 18 amino acids. Trimming pared 4 bases from V and 4 bases from J, leaving 22 bases between.

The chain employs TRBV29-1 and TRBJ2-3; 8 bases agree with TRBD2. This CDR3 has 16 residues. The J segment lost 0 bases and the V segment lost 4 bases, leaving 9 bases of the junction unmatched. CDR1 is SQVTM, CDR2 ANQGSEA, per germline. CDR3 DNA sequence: TGCAGCGTTGCCGGGGGCGGGGGGTCTAGCACAGATACGCAGTATTTT. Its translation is CSVAGGGGSSTDTQYF.

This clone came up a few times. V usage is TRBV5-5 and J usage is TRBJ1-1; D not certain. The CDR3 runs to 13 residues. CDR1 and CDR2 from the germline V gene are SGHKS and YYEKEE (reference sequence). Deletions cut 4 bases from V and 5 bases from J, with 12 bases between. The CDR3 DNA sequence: TGTGCCAGCAGCCCTCGGAGGGCGACTGAAGCTTTCTTT. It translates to CASSPRRATEAFF.

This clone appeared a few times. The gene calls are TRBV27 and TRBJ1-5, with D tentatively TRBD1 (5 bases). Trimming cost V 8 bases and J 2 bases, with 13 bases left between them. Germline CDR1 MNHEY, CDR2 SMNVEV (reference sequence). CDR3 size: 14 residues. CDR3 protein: CASQDISGNQPQHF. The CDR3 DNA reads TGTGCCAGCCAGGACATCTCTGGCAATCAGCCCCAGCATTTT.

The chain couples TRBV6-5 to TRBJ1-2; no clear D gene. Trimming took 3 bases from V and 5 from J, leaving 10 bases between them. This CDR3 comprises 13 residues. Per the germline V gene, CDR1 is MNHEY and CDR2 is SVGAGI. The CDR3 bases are TGTGCCAGCAGTTATTCCCGGGGATATGGCTACACCTTC. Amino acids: CASSYSRGYGYTF.

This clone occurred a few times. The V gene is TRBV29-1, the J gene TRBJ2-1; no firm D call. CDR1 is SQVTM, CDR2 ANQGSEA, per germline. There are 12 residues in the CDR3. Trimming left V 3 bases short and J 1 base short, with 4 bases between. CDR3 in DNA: TGCAGCGTTGACAAATCCTACAATGAGCAGTTCTTC. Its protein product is CSVDKSYNEQFF.

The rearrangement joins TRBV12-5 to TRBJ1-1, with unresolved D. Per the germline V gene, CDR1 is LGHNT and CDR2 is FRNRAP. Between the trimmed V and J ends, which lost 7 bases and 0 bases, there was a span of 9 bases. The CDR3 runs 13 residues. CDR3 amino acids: CASAMTVNTEAFF. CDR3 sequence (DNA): TGTGCTAGTGCCATGACCGTGAACACTGAAGCTTTCTTT.

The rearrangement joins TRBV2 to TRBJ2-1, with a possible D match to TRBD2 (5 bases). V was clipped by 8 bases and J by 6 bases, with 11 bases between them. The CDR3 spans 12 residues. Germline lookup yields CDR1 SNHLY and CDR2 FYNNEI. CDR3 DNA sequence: TGTGCCAGCCGCCCAGGAGGCAATGAGCAGTTCTTC. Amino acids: CASRPGGNEQFF.

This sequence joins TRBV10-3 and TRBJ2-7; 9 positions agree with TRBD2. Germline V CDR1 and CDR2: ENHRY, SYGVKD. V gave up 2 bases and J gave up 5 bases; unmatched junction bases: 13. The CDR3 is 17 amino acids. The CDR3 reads CAISEKEPGLARHEQYF. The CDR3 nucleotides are TGTGCCATCAGTGAGAAAGAACCGGGACTAGCTCGCCACGAGCAGTACTTC.

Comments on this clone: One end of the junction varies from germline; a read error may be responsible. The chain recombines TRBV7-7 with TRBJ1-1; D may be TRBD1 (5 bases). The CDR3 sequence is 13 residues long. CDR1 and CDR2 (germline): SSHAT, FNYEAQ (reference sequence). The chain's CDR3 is CASSRDSTTEAFF. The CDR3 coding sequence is TGTGCTAGCAGCAGAGACAGTACCACCGAAGCTTTCTTT.

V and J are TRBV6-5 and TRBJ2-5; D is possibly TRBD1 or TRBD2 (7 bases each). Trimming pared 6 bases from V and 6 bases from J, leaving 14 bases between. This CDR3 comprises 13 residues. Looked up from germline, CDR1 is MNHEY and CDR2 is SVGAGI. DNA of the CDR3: TGTGCCAGCAGGACAGGGAGCGGGAAGACCCAGTACTTC. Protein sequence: CASRTGSGKTQYF.

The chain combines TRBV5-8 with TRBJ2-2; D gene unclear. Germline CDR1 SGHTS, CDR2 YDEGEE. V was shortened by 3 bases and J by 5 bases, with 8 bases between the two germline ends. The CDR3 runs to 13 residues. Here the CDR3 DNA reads TGTGCCAGCAGCTCGGACCCAACCGGGGAGCTGTTTTTT. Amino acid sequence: CASSSDPTGELFF. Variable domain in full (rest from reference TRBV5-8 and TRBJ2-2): EAGVTQSPTHLIKTRGQQATLRCSPISGHTSVYWYQQALGLGLQFLLWYDEGEERNRGNFPPRFSGRQFPNYSSELNVNALELEDSALYLCASSSDPTGELFFGEGSRLTVL.

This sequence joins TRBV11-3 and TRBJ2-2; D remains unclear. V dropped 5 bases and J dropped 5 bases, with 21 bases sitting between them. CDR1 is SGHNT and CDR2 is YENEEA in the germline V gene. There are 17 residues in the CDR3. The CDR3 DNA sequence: TGTGCCAGCAGCGACCAACCTAGAGTTTGGGGTACCGGGGAGCTGTTTTTT. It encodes CASSDQPRVWGTGELFF. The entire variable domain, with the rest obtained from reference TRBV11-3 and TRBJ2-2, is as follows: EAGVVQSPRYKIIEKKQPVAFWCNPISGHNTLYWYLQNLGQGPELLIRYENEEAVDDSQLPKDRFSAERLKGVDSTLKIQPAELGDSAVYLCASSDQPRVWGTGELFFGEGSRLTVL.

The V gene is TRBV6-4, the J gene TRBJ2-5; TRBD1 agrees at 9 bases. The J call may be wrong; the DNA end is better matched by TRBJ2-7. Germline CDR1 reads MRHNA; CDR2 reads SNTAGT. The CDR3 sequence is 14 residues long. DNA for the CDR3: TGTGCCAGCAGTCCCGGGACAGGGCGCGGCGAGCAGTACTTC. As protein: CASSPGTGRGEQYF.

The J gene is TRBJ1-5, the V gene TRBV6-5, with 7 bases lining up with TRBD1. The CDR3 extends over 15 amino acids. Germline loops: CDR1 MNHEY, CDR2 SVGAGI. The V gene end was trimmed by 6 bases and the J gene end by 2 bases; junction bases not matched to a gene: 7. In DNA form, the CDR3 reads TGTGCCAGCAGATCAGGGGGGGGCGGCAATCAGCCCCAGCATTTT. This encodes CASRSGGGGNQPQHF.